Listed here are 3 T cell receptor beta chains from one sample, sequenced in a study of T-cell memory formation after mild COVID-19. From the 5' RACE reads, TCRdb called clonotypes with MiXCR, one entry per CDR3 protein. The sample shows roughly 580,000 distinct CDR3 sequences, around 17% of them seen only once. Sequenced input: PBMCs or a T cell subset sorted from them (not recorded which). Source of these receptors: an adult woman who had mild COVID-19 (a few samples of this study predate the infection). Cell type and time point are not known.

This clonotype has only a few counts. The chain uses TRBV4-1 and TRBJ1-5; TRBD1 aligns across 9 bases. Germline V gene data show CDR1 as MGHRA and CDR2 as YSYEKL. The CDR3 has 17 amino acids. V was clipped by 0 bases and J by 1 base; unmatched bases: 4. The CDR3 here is CASSQDFGTGSNQPQHF. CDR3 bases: TGCGCCAGCAGCCAAGATTTCGGGACAGGGAGCAATCAGCCCCAGCATTTT.

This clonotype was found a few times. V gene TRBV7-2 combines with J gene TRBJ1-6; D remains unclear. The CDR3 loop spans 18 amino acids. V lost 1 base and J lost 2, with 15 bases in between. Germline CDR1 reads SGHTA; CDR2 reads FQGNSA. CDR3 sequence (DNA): TGTGCCAGCAGCTTAGTGTCCTACAAAGGCCCCTATAATTCACCCCTCCACTTT. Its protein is CASSLVSYKGPYNSPLHF.

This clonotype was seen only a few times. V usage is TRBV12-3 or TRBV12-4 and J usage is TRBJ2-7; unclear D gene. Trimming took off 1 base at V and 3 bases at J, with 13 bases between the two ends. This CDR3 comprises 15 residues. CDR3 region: CASSLEGSSVYEQYF. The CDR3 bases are TGTGCCAGCAGTTTAGAGGGCAGCAGCGTCTACGAGCAGTACTTC.